This TCR beta chain comes out of a study of beta chain features in type 1 diabetes. Since all of the isolated RNA was reverse transcribed, expressed TCRB transcripts were what got sequenced. Profiling relied on immunoSEQ multiplex PCR, and the TCRdb table lists in-frame clones only, not all of them. The table lists fewer than 550,000 clones, 11% of them singletons. In all sorted populations, purity surpassed 95%. The V gene end was trimmed by 5 bases and the J gene end by 5 bases; junction bases not matched to a gene: 5. From germline, CDR1 is SGHTA and CDR2 FQGNSA. The CDR3 has 14 amino acids. The receptor was isolated from a woman aged 18-35 years in good health. Sequencing was done on a sample of naive CD4+ T cells from blood. V and J are TRBV7-2 and TRBJ1-5, with 8 bases identical to TRBD1. CDR3 region: CASSPGQADQPQHF. CDR3 nucleotides: TGTGCCAGCAGCCCGGGACAGGCCGATCAGCCCCAGCATTTT.